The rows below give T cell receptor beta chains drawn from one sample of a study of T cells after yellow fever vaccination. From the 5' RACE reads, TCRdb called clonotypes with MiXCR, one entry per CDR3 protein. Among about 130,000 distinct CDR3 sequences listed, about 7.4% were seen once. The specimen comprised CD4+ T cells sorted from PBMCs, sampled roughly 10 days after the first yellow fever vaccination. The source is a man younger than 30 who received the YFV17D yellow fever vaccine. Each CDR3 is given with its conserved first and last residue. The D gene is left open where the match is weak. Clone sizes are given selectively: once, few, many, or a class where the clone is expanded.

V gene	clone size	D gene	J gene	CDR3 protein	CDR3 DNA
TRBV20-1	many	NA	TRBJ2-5	CSAKQRWETQYF	TGCAGTGCTAAACAGCGGTGGGAGACCCAGTACTTC
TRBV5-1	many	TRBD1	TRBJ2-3	CASSLILGQGHGWTDTQYF	TGCGCCAGCAGCTTGATTTTGGGACAGGGGCATGGTTGGACAGATACGCAGTATTTT
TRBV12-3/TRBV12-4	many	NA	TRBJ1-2	CASSLVEGYGYTF	TGTGCCAGCAGTTTAGTGGAAGGCTATGGCTACACCTTC
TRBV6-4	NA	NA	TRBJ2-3	CASKKVASGITDTQYF	TGTGCCAGCAAAAAGGTCGCGTCAGGAATCACAGATACGCAGTATTTT
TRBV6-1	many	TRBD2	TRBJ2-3	CATRGGPTDTQYF	TGTGCCACCCGGGGGGGCCCAACAGATACGCAGTATTTT
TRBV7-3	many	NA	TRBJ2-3	CASSLVGVRDTQYF	TGTGCCAGCAGCTTAGTAGGGGTCCGAGATACGCAGTATTTT
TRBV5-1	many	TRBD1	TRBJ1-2	CASSFAQGGNGYTF	TGCGCCAGCAGCTTTGCTCAGGGGGGGAATGGCTACACCTTC
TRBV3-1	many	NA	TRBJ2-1	CASHFLRGGEQFF	TGTGCCAGCCATTTTCTGCGGGGCGGTGAGCAGTTCTTC
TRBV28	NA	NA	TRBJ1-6	CASSSPGEDVGNSPLHF	TGTGCCAGCAGTTCCCCCGGCGAGGATGTAGGGAATTCACCCCTCCACTTT
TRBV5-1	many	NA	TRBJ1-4	CASSSGQPPANEKLFF	TGCGCCAGCAGCTCCGGACAGCCACCGGCTAATGAAAAACTGTTTTTT
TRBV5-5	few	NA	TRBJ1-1	CASSFENFLNTEAFF	TGTGCCAGCAGCTTTGAGAATTTCTTGAACACTGAAGCTTTCTTT
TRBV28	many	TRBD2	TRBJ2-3	CASSLFGGGAPDTQYF	TGTGCCAGCAGTTTATTTGGCGGGGGGGCCCCAGATACGCAGTATTTT
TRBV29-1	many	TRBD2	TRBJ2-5	CSVAREGLAGRETQYF	TGCAGCGTTGCCCGCGAAGGACTAGCGGGGAGGGAGACCCAGTACTTC
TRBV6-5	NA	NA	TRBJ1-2	CASSYPGGYTF	TGTGCCAGCAGTTACCCTGGGGGCTACACCTTC
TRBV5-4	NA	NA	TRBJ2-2	CASSGVGSSPGELFF	TGTGCCAGCAGTGGTGTAGGCAGTTCCCCCGGGGAGCTGTTTTTT
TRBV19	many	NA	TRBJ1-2	CAPRGGYGYTF	TGTGCCCCAAGGGGGGGCTATGGCTACACCTTC
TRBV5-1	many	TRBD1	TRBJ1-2	CASSLTTGDQRYTF	TGCGCCAGCAGCTTGACCACAGGGGACCAACGCTACACCTTC
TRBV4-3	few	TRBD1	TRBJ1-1	CASSQGQGDTEAFF	TGCGCCAGCAGCCAGGGACAGGGGGACACTGAAGCTTTCTTT
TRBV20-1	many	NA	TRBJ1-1	CARGGAGEAFF	TGCGCCCGCGGAGGAGCGGGTGAAGCTTTCTTT
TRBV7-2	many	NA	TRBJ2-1	CASSLAGGHNEQFF	TGTGCCAGCAGCTTAGCGGGGGGGCACAATGAGCAGTTCTTC
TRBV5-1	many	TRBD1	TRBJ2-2	CASSSEPGGPGELFF	TGCGCCAGCAGCTCAGAGCCAGGGGGTCCCGGGGAGCTGTTTTTT
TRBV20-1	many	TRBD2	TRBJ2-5	CSVRGGETQYF	TGCAGTGTTCGGGGGGGAGAGACCCAGTACTTC
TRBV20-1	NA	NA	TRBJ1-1	CSAREGPNTEAFF	TGCAGTGCTAGAGAGGGGCCTAACACTGAAGCTTTCTTT
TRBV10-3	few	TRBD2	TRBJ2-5	CATRGGTETQYF	TGTGCCACCCGGGGGGGCACCGAGACCCAGTACTTC
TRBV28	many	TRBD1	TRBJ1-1	CASSLSWGQRGNTEAFF	TGTGCCAGCAGCCTATCCTGGGGACAGCGAGGGAACACTGAAGCTTTCTTT
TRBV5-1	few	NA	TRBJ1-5	CASSLQGLSNQPQHF	TGCGCCAGCAGCTTGCAGGGTCTAAGCAATCAGCCCCAGCATTTT
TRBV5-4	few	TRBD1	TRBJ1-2	CASSPGTERPYGYTF	TGTGCCAGCAGCCCCGGGACAGAGAGGCCCTATGGCTACACCTTC
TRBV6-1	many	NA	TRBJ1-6	CASTPRGGESPLHF	TGTGCCAGCACCCCCCGGGGGGGCGAGTCACCCCTCCACTTT
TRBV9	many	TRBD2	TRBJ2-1	CASSVGIAGGPSNEQFF	TGTGCCAGCAGCGTAGGGATAGCGGGGGGGCCGAGTAATGAGCAGTTCTTC
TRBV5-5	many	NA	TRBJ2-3	CASRATGGTDTQYF	TGTGCCAGCAGGGCAACGGGGGGCACAGATACGCAGTATTTT
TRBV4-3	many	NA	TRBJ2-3	CASSQQTGRGTDTQYF	TGCGCCAGCAGCCAACAGACAGGCAGAGGGACAGATACGCAGTATTTT
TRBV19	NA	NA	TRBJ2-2	CASSTHNTGELFF	TGTGCCAGTAGTACCCATAACACCGGGGAGCTGTTTTTT
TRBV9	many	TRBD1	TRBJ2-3	CASSVVGGSDTQYF	TGTGCCAGCAGCGTAGTAGGGGGCTCAGATACGCAGTATTTT
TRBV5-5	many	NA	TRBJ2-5	CASSLGVLWETQYF	TGTGCCAGCAGCTTGGGGGTCCTATGGGAGACCCAGTACTTC
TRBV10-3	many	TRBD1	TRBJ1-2	CAIRQGALDGYTF	TGTGCCATCAGGCAGGGGGCTCTTGATGGCTACACCTTC
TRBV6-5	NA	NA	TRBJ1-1	CASSFLRAAEAFF	TGTGCCAGCAGTTTCCTTAGGGCCGCTGAAGCTTTCTTT
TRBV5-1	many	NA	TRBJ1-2	CASSADRLAYGYTF	TGCGCCAGCAGCGCGGATCGACTCGCCTATGGCTACACCTTC
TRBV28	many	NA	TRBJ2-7	CASSLFGPTYEQYF	TGTGCCAGCAGTTTGTTTGGGCCGACCTACGAGCAGTACTTC
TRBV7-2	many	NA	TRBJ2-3	CASSLRGSSTDTQYF	TGTGCCAGCAGCTTACGGGGCAGCAGCACAGATACGCAGTATTTT
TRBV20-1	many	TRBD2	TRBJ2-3	CSARLAGSTDTQYF	TGCAGTGCTAGGCTAGCGGGGTCCACAGATACGCAGTATTTT
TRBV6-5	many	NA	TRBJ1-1	CASSYSIVPRLDTEAFF	TGTGCCAGCAGTTACTCGATTGTACCGCGACTAGACACTGAAGCTTTCTTT
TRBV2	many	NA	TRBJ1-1	CASSGDLTEAFF	TGTGCCAGCAGTGGGGACCTCACTGAAGCTTTCTTT
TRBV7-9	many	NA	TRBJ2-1	CASSRITSEQFF	TGTGCCAGCAGCCGAATCACCTCCGAGCAGTTCTTC
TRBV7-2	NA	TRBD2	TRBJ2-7	CASSLGRAGAEQYF	TGTGCCAGCAGCTTAGGGCGAGCGGGGGCCGAGCAGTACTTC
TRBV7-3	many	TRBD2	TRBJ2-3	CASSPRGGAGGDTQYF	TGTGCCAGCAGCCCTCGGGGGGGGGCTGGAGGAGATACGCAGTATTTT
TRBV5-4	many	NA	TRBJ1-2	CASSLNQGRRGYTF	TGTGCCAGCAGCCTCAATCAGGGGCGGCGTGGCTACACCTTC
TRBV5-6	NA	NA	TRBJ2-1	CASGPGRIGLSSYNEQFF	TGTGCCAGCGGCCCCGGGCGGATCGGGTTAAGCTCCTACAATGAGCAGTTCTTC
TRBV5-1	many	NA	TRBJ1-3	CASTPGTAGNTIYF	TGCGCCAGCACGCCGGGGACTGCTGGAAACACCATATATTTT
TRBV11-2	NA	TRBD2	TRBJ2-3	CASSRPAGGSSLGHTQYF	TGTGCCAGCAGCCGACCCGCGGGGGGCTCCAGCCTCGGACATACGCAGTATTTT
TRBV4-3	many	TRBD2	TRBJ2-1	CASSDGGLAGYNEQFF	TGCGCCAGCAGCGATGGGGGACTAGCGGGGTACAATGAGCAGTTCTTC
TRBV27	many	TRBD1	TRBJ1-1	CASGTRQGTVEAFF	TGTGCCAGCGGGACGAGACAGGGGACGGTGGAAGCTTTCTTT
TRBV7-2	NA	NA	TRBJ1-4	CASSARQADFNEKLFF	TGTGCCAGCAGCGCCAGACAGGCCGACTTTAATGAAAAACTGTTTTTT
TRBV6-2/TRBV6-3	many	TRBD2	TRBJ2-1	CASSYGQRLAGAENSYNEQFF	TGTGCCAGCAGTTACGGTCAACGTCTAGCGGGGGCGGAGAACTCCTACAATGAGCAGTTCTTC
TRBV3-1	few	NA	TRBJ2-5	CASSPRDETQYF	TGTGCCAGCAGCCCCCGAGACGAGACCCAGTACTTC
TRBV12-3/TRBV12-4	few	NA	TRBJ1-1	CASSSSIGGAHTEAFF	TGTGCCAGCAGTTCCTCTATTGGGGGGGCGCACACTGAAGCTTTCTTT